These 8 T cell receptor beta chains were all obtained from the same sample, sequenced in a study of T-cell memory formation after mild COVID-19. TCRdb reanalysed the 5' RACE reads using MiXCR and keeps one entry per CDR3 protein. Of 350,000 to 400,000 distinct CDR3 sequences in the sample, 21% were seen once. Source material: PBMCs or a T cell subset sorted from them (not recorded which). These receptors all come from an adult woman who had mild COVID-19 (a few samples of this study predate the infection). Cell type and time point are not known.

The rearrangement uses TRBV6-4 and TRBJ2-1; no reliable D call. CDR1 MRHNA and CDR2 SNTAGT come from the germline V gene. The CDR3 length is 17 residues. Trimming pared 1 base from V and 0 bases from J, leaving 13 bases between. CDR3 residues: CASSDYLGFGSYNEQFF. The CDR3 DNA reads TGTGCCAGCAGTGACTATTTGGGTTTCGGCTCCTACAATGAGCAGTTCTTC.

Ten or more counts support this clonotype. V and J are TRBV7-2 and TRBJ2-7, with 8 nucleotides matching TRBD1. CDR3 length equals 14 residues. From germline, CDR1 is SGHTA and CDR2 FQGNSA. Trimming removed 3 bases from V and 3 bases from J; junction bases left unmatched: 4. CDR3 protein: CASSFTGGNYEQYF. The CDR3 region has the DNA TGTGCCAGCAGCTTTACAGGGGGGAACTACGAGCAGTACTTC.

The V call is TRBV24-1, the J call TRBJ1-2; D remains ambiguous. The CDR3 has 13 amino acids. Trimming shortened V by 3 bases and J by 3 bases, and 7 bases separated the two germline ends. Germline V gene lookup returns CDR1 KGHDR and CDR2 SFDVKD. The CDR3 region has the DNA TGTGCCACCAGTGATAGCCGCGACTATGGCTACACCTTC. This sequence encodes CATSDSRDYGYTF.

V gene TRBV9 combines with J gene TRBJ1-1; no clear D. Trimming removed 8 bases from V and 7 bases from J, with 3 bases in between. The germline V gene has CDR1 SGDLS and CDR2 YYNGEE. The CDR3 covers 8 residues. The CDR3: CARLEAFF. CDR3 nucleotides: TGTGCCAGGCTTGAAGCTTTCTTT.

The V gene is TRBV6-1, the J gene TRBJ1-1; D ambiguous. The V and J ends lost 7 bases and 1 base respectively, with 16 bases between them. There are 15 residues in the CDR3. The germline CDR1 and CDR2 sequences are MNHNS and SASEGT. CDR3 loop: CASIPPLGKNTEAFF. The CDR3 DNA sequence: TGTGCCAGCATACCCCCCTTGGGAAAGAACACTGAAGCTTTCTTT.

In this sample, this clonotype turned up a few times. The J gene is TRBJ2-2, the V gene TRBV12-3 or TRBV12-4; D not certain. The CDR3 loop spans 12 amino acids. Between the trimmed V and J ends, which lost 3 bases and 7 bases, there was a span of 6 bases. CDR3 bases: TGTGCCAGCAGTTTCCTCAGCGGGGAGCTGTTTTTT. It is translated as CASSFLSGELFF.

V usage is TRBV7-9 and J usage is TRBJ1-2, with D maybe TRBD1 (6 bases). V was shortened by 0 bases and J by 2 bases, with 13 bases between the two germline ends. The CDR3 has 16 residues. In germline, CDR1 is SEHNR, CDR2 FQNEAQ (reference sequence). The CDR3 reads CASSLARQAHNYGYTF. CDR3 bases: TGTGCCAGCAGCTTAGCACGACAGGCGCACAACTATGGCTACACCTTC.

The chain joins TRBV12-5 to TRBJ1-1, with unresolved D. Trimming removed 7 bases at V and 7 bases at J, with 16 bases between. Germline V gives CDR1 LGHNT, CDR2 FRNRAP. The CDR3 consists of 13 residues. CDR3 sequence reads: CASAPAAANEAFF. The CDR3 DNA follows: TGTGCTAGTGCCCCGGCGGCCGCGAATGAAGCTTTCTTT. The variable domain in full, with the rest retrieved from reference TRBV12-5 and TRBJ1-1, is DARVTQTPRHKVTEMGQEVTMRCQPILGHNTVFWYRQTMMQGLELLAYFRNRAPLDDSGMPKDRFSAEMPDATLATLKIQPSEPRDSAVYFCASAPAAANEAFFGQGTRLTVV.